Below are 30 T cell receptor beta chains sequenced from a single sample in a study of T cells after posttransplantation cyclophosphamide. Method: immunoSEQ multiplex PCR; TCRdb's copy keeps in-frame clones and lacks some. The sample has some 66,000 clones, just under 95% seen once. The sequenced material came from PBMCs. These receptors all stem from a woman in her twenties or thirties in good health and a related stem cell transplant donor.

V is TRBV2 and J is TRBJ2-3, with 9 bases identical to TRBD2. CDR3 length equals 19 residues. J lost 0 bases, V lost 5 bases, and 15 bases had no gene match. CDR1 SNHLY and CDR2 FYNNEI come from the germline V gene. This chain's CDR3 is CASSPPLGGAGGSTDTQYF. The DNA of the CDR3 is TGTGCCAGCAGTCCTCCCCTAGGGGGAGCGGGGGGTAGCACAGATACGCAGTATTTT.

The chain is built from TRBV6-1 and TRBJ2-3; possible D gene TRBD1, 6 bases. V lost 7 bases and J lost 2, with 13 bases in between. The CDR3 runs 14 residues. Looked up from germline, CDR1 is MNHNS and CDR2 is SASEGT. CDR3 amino acids: CASKQGSVTDTQYF. For the CDR3, the DNA is TGTGCCAGCAAGCAGGGGTCTGTCACAGATACGCAGTATTTT.

This clone was found once. The J gene is TRBJ1-2, the V gene TRBV5-4; TRBD1 agrees at 8 bases. The CDR3 runs 15 residues. Per the germline V gene, CDR1 is SGHNT and CDR2 is YYREEE (reference sequence). V trimming: 0 bases; J trimming: 0 bases; junction bases outside the gene matches: 1. CDR3 coding DNA: TGTGCCAGCAGCTTGGGACAGGGGACTAACTATGGCTACACCTTC. Translation: CASSLGQGTNYGYTF. Complete variable domain (other parts from reference TRBV5-4 and TRBJ1-2): ETGVTQSPTHLIKTRGQQVTLRCSSQSGHNTVSWYQQALGQGPQFIFQYYREEENGRGNFPPRFSGLQFPNYSSELNVNALELDDSALYLCASSLGQGTNYGYTFGSGTRLTVV.

This clone has only one observation. V and J are TRBV27 and TRBJ2-1; D might be TRBD2 (6 bases). Between the trimmed V and J ends, which lost 4 bases and 3 bases, there was a span of 10 bases. This CDR3 spans 14 amino acids. CDR1 is MNHEY and CDR2 is SMNVEV in the germline V gene (reference sequence). CDR3 loop: CASSSSGYYNEQFF. The CDR3 coding sequence is TGTGCCAGCAGTTCCAGCGGGTACTACAATGAGCAGTTCTTC.

This chain joins TRBV12-5 and TRBJ2-7, with 8 bases matching TRBD2. Germline V gene sequence: CDR1 LGHNT, CDR2 FRNRAP. This CDR3 is 15 amino acids long. Unmatched junction bases numbered 6, after V lost 0 bases and J lost 5 bases. CDR3 sequence (DNA): TGTGCTAGTGGTTTGGTCCGGGAGGGAGACCACGAGCAGTACTTC. Amino acids: CASGLVREGDHEQYF. Supplemented by reference TRBV12-5 and TRBJ2-7, the full variable domain reads DARVTQTPRHKVTEMGQEVTMRCQPILGHNTVFWYRQTMMQGLELLAYFRNRAPLDDSGMPKDRFSAEMPDATLATLKIQPSEPRDSAVYFCASGLVREGDHEQYFGPGTRLTVT.

This chain links TRBV5-1 with TRBJ1-1, with D unresolved. The CDR3 is made up of 13 amino acids. In germline, CDR1 is SGHRS, CDR2 YFSETQ. V was shortened by 0 bases and J by 5 bases, with 8 bases between the two germline ends. CDR3 sequence (DNA): TGCGCCAGCAGCTTGGCGCAGGAGACTGAAGCTTTCTTT. Translating gives CASSLAQETEAFF.

The rearrangement uses TRBV28 and TRBJ1-1; TRBD1 aligns across 7 bases. In germline, CDR1 is MDHEN, CDR2 SYDVKM. This CDR3 comprises 14 residues. The V and J ends lost 6 bases and 2 bases, in that order; junction bases with no gene match: 6. The CDR3 DNA reads as TGTGCCAGCAGGCCCGGGACAGCCAACACTGAAGCTTTCTTT. Translation gives CASRPGTANTEAFF.

The V gene is TRBV7-8, the J gene TRBJ2-2; weak D call: TRBD1 (6 bases). In germline, CDR1 is SGHVS, CDR2 FQNEAQ. The CDR3 has 14 amino acids. Trimming pared 6 bases from V and 7 bases from J, leaving 15 bases between. The CDR3 reads CASSHYRAGGELFF. In DNA form, the CDR3 reads TGTGCCAGCAGTCATTACAGGGCTGGCGGGGAGCTGTTTTTT.

The rearrangement joins TRBV4-3 to TRBJ1-6; D ambiguous. The germline V gene has CDR1 LGHNA and CDR2 YSLEER. This CDR3 is built from 15 residues. V shed 0 bases and J shed 10 bases, with 13 bases lying between them. CDR3 sequence (DNA): TGCGCCAGCAGCCAAGATCATGTATCGGGGTCACCCCTCCACTTT. It yields the protein CASSQDHVSGSPLHF.

CDR3 region: CASSPGTGNTGELFF. CDR3 sequence (DNA): TGTGCCAGCAGCCCAGGGACAGGGAACACCGGGGAGCTGTTTTTT. This sequence joins TRBV4-2 and TRBJ2-2; 8 bases agree with TRBD1. Trimming at V came to 4 bases and at J to 1 base, leaving 2 bases not matched to a gene. Germline V gives CDR1 LGHNA, CDR2 YNFKEQ. The CDR3 is 15 residues long.

The V gene is TRBV27, the J gene TRBJ2-3; 8 bases are a match to TRBD1. CDR1 MNHEY and CDR2 SMNVEV come from the germline V gene (reference sequence). The CDR3 is 15 residues long. The V gene end was trimmed by 3 bases and the J gene end by 1 base; junction bases not matched to a gene: 3. The CDR3 protein is CASSFDRGGTDTQYF. CDR3 coding DNA: TGTGCCAGCAGTTTCGACAGGGGCGGCACAGATACGCAGTATTTT.

The chain is built from TRBV5-1 and TRBJ2-2; D possibly corresponds to TRBD1 (6 bases). Looked up from germline, CDR1 is SGHRS and CDR2 is YFSETQ. Between the trimmed V and J ends, which lost 5 bases and 3 bases, there was a span of 14 bases. The CDR3 extends over 15 amino acids. CDR3 coding DNA: TGCGCCAGCAGATCAGACGGGACATACACCGGGGAGCTGTTTTTT. Its protein is CASRSDGTYTGELFF.

The genes are TRBV28 and TRBJ2-7, with D unclear. The CDR3 extends over 15 amino acids. Trimming pared 2 bases from V and 5 bases from J, leaving 16 bases between. Germline V gives CDR1 MDHEN, CDR2 SYDVKM. CDR3 DNA: TGTGCCAGCAGTTTACCCCTCGGGCCCTGGGACGAGCAGTACTTC. Its translation: CASSLPLGPWDEQYF. The whole variable domain, filled in from reference TRBV28 and TRBJ2-7, reads DVKVTQSSRYLVKRTGEKVFLECVQDMDHENMFWYRQDPGLGLRLIYFSYDVKMKEKGDIPEGYSVSREKKERFSLILESASTNQTSMYLCASSLPLGPWDEQYFGPGTRLTVT.

The rearrangement joins TRBV19 to TRBJ1-5; no firm D call. V was cut by 3 bases and J by 2 bases, with 8 bases left in between. The CDR3 length is 14 residues. Germline CDR1 and CDR2: LNHDA and SQIVND (reference sequence). The CDR3 loop is CASSMTWGNQPQHF. In DNA, the CDR3 is TGTGCCAGTAGTATGACTTGGGGCAATCAGCCCCAGCATTTT. The variable domain in full, completed from reference TRBV19 and TRBJ1-5, reads DGGITQSPKYLFRKEGQNVTLSCEQNLNHDAMYWYRQDPGQGLRLIYYSQIVNDFQKGDIAEGYSVSREKKESFPLTVTSAQKNPTAFYLCASSMTWGNQPQHFGDGTRLSIL.

This clone was seen a single time. The chain joins TRBV4-1 to TRBJ1-1, with TRBD1 identical over 8 bases. The CDR3 runs 18 residues. V trimming: 3 bases; J trimming: 0 bases; junction bases outside the gene matches: 12. Germline CDR1 MGHRA, CDR2 YSYEKL. The CDR3 loop is CASSHPRGRGGMNTEAFF. The CDR3 DNA sequence: TGCGCCAGCAGCCACCCCAGGGGGCGCGGAGGAATGAACACTGAAGCTTTCTTT.

The chain is built from TRBV13 and TRBJ2-1, with 10 bases fitting TRBD1. Germline V lookup: CDR1 PRHDT, CDR2 FYEKMQ (reference sequence). The ends lost 5 bases at V and 4 bases at J; junction bases unmatched: 8. The CDR3 has 16 residues. CDR3 protein: CASSPRGQGRYNEQFF. In DNA form, the CDR3 reads TGTGCCAGCAGCCCCCGGGGACAGGGGCGTTACAATGAGCAGTTCTTC.

This clone was seen a single time. Its ends do not fully match the called genes, so a read error is possible. The V and J genes are TRBV15 and TRBJ2-7; TRBD1 or TRBD2 may be the D gene (5 bases each). CDR1 is LNHNV, CDR2 YYDKDF, per germline (reference sequence). The CDR3 runs 13 residues. As DNA, the CDR3 is TGTGCCACCAGCAGAGATCTTGGGGGACCTCAGGACTTC. Translation: CATSRDLGGPQDF.

The V call is TRBV19, the J call TRBJ1-5; TRBD1 agrees at 8 bases. J lost 0 bases, V lost 7 bases, and 11 bases had no gene match. CDR3 size: 17 residues. Germline CDR1 LNHDA, CDR2 SQIVND (reference sequence). The CDR3 sequence is CASIPRTGSYSNQPQHF. CDR3 nucleotides: TGTGCCAGTATTCCGCGGACAGGGAGTTATAGCAATCAGCCCCAGCATTTT.

This sequence joins TRBV19 and TRBJ1-2; TRBD1 is a possible D gene (6 bases). Trimming stripped 3 bases from V and 3 bases from J, with 14 bases between. This CDR3 region has 15 residues. Germline lookup yields CDR1 LNHDA and CDR2 SQIVND (reference sequence). The CDR3 nucleotides read TGTGCCAGTAGTATGGGAGAACAGGGTTACTATGGCTACACCTTC. Residues: CASSMGEQGYYGYTF.

The V call is TRBV5-8, the J call TRBJ2-7; D might be TRBD1 (5 bases). V dropped 3 bases and J dropped 7 bases, with 20 bases sitting between them. The CDR3 is 15 residues long. Germline CDR1 SGHTS, CDR2 YDEGEE. The CDR3 DNA reads as TGTGCCAGCAGCTGGCGACAGCCGCAATTTACGGAGCAGTACTTC. It translates to CASSWRQPQFTEQYF.

This clone was observed a few times. The chain has TRBV19 and TRBJ2-3; D tentatively reads TRBD1 or TRBD2 (6 bases each). CDR1 and CDR2 from the germline V gene are LNHDA and SQIVND (reference sequence). The CDR3 sequence is 16 residues long. Trimming stripped 6 bases from V and 6 bases from J, with 22 bases between. In DNA, the CDR3 is TGTGCCAGTAGCCGCGGGGCAGGGGTCTCGGAGGATACGCAGTATTTT. This sequence encodes CASSRGAGVSEDTQYF.

Remarks on this clone: At one of its ends the junction is not consistent with the germline gene, which may arise from a read error. The chain joins TRBV11-3 to TRBJ2-7; 9 positions match TRBD1. The CDR3 totals 14 residues. Germline-derived CDR1 and CDR2 are SGHNT and YENEEA. CDR3 nucleotides: TGTGCCAGCAGCTTAGGCGGACAGGGGTACGGGCAGTACTTC. Its protein is CASSLGGQGYGQYF.

V and J are TRBV2 and TRBJ2-1, with 8 bases fitting TRBD1. The CDR3 sequence is 12 residues long. V shed 5 bases, J shed 9 bases, and the junction held 3 bases outside the gene matches. In germline, CDR1 is SNHLY, CDR2 FYNNEI. The CDR3 region has the DNA TGTGCCAGCAGTCGGACAGGGCGTGAGCAGTTCTTC. Protein: CASSRTGREQFF.

V gene TRBV6-1 combines with J gene TRBJ1-3, with 8 bases aligning to TRBD1. The J segment lost 0 bases and the V segment lost 8 bases, leaving 3 bases of the junction unmatched. CDR3 length equals 14 residues. CDR1 and CDR2 (germline): MNHNS, SASEGT. The CDR3 nucleotides are TGTGCCAGCCACAGGGGGGACTCTGGAAACACCATATATTTT. Translated: CASHRGDSGNTIYF.

This chain connects TRBV5-1 to TRBJ1-2, with 11 bases fitting TRBD1. Unmatched junction bases numbered 6, after V lost 0 bases and J lost 8 bases. Germline V gene sequence: CDR1 SGHRS, CDR2 YFSETQ. This CDR3 contains 15 residues. The CDR3 DNA reads TGCGCCAGCAGCTTGGCCGGGACAGGGGGAGAAGGCTACACCTTC. This encodes CASSLAGTGGEGYTF.

V usage is TRBV5-1 and J usage is TRBJ1-2; D gene uncertain. Germline CDR1 reads SGHRS; CDR2 reads YFSETQ. Trimming pared 2 bases from V and 2 bases from J, leaving 10 bases between. CDR3 length: 14 residues. CDR3 sequence (DNA): TGCGCCAGCAGCTTCGGGGTGGAGAACTATGGCTACACCTTC. Its translation is CASSFGVENYGYTF.

V and J are TRBV21-1 and TRBJ1-1; TRBD1 is the table's D call, not checked against the DNA. TRBV21-1 is listed as a pseudogene. CDR3 length: 16 amino acids. In nucleotides, the CDR3 is TGTGCCAGCAGCGGTGGAAGACAGGGATTTGACACTGAAGCTTTCTTT. This encodes CASSGGRQGFDTEAFF.

The rearrangement joins TRBV27 to TRBJ2-3; D possibly matches TRBD1 or TRBD2 (6 bases each). This CDR3 is built from 15 residues. The V and J ends lost 9 bases and 3 bases respectively, with 19 bases between them. The V gene's germline CDR1 is MNHEY and CDR2 SMNVEV (reference sequence). The CDR3 spells CASSPRGPFTDTQYF. CDR3 bases: TGTGCCAGTAGTCCACGGGGGCCGTTTACAGATACGCAGTATTTT.

This clone was counted once. The gene calls are TRBV30 and TRBJ1-6; D might be TRBD1 (5 bases). The CDR3 is 14 amino acids. V lost 3 bases and J lost 5, with 11 bases in between. Looked up from germline, CDR1 is GTSNPN and CDR2 is SVGIG (reference sequence). The CDR3 spells CAWRRQGNNSPLHF. The CDR3 nucleotides read TGTGCCTGGAGAAGGCAGGGTAATAATTCACCCCTCCACTTT.

This chain joins TRBV4-2 and TRBJ1-4; no reliable D call. V dropped 1 base and J dropped 0 bases, with 12 bases sitting between them. The germline gives CDR1 LGHNA, CDR2 YNFKEQ. The CDR3 has 17 amino acids. The CDR3 DNA is TGTGCCAGCAGCCAAGCCGCCAGCCCCTCAACTAATGAAAAACTGTTTTTT. Translated: CASSQAASPSTNEKLFF.